The 4 T cell receptor beta chains below come from one sample, sequenced in a study of blood T cell repertoires in COVID-19. Using immunoSEQ multiplex PCR, the repertoire was profiled, and TCRdb retains in-frame clones only, with some absent. Among around 130,000 clones listed, approximately 82% were seen once. Material: peripheral blood. These receptors were taken from a man aged 35 to 55 with active or convalescent COVID-19.

This clone was seen just once. The CDR3 spells CASSVWGAGELFF. In DNA, the CDR3 is TGTGCCAGCAGCGTTTGGGGGGCCGGGGAGCTGTTTTTT. The chain couples TRBV9 to TRBJ2-2, with D possibly TRBD2 on 6 matching bases. Deletions cut 2 bases from V and 6 bases from J, with 8 bases between. The germline V gene has CDR1 SGDLS and CDR2 YYNGEE. The CDR3 has 13 residues.

This clone showed up just a few times. The chain recombines TRBV2 with TRBJ2-5, with D maybe TRBD2 (5 bases). Trimming pared 4 bases from V and 0 bases from J, leaving 12 bases between. The CDR3 has 15 amino acids. Germline V gene data show CDR1 as SNHLY and CDR2 as FYNNEI. The CDR3 reads CASSARRINQETQYF. The CDR3 nucleotides are TGTGCCAGCAGTGCCCGGAGGATAAACCAAGAGACCCAGTACTTC.

The count of this clone is one. The V gene is TRBV14, the J gene TRBJ1-3; D gene unclear. Germline V gene lookup returns CDR1 SGHDN and CDR2 FVKESK. The CDR3 totals 14 residues. With 4 bases removed from V and 1 base from J, the gap between germline ends came to 8 bases. CDR3 sequence: CASSLAGSGNTIYF. DNA for the CDR3: TGTGCCAGCAGCCTGGCGGGGTCTGGAAACACCATATATTTT.

The CDR3 spells CASSLVQGARQPQHF. CDR3 sequence (DNA): TGTGCCAGCAGCTTAGTACAGGGGGCGCGGCAGCCCCAGCATTTT. The V and J genes are TRBV7-2 and TRBJ1-5; 9 bases align to TRBD1. Germline loops: CDR1 SGHTA, CDR2 FQGNSA. The CDR3 runs to 15 residues. V lost 1 base and J lost 7; bases outside the gene matches: 5. The full variable domain, rest sourced from reference TRBV7-2 and TRBJ1-5, is GAGVSQSPSNKVTEKGKDVELRCDPISGHTALYWYRQSLGQGLEFLIYFQGNSAPDKSGLPSDRFSAERTGGSVSTLTIQRTQQEDSAVYLCASSLVQGARQPQHFGDGTRLSIL.